This TCR beta chain was recovered during a study of T-cell reconstitution after alpha-beta-depleted transplantation in children. The J segment lost 5 bases and the V segment lost 5 bases, leaving 14 bases of the junction unmatched. There are 17 residues in the CDR3. The germline gives CDR1 SGHVS, CDR2 FQNEAQ. As it was prepared, the TCRbeta library received unique molecular identifiers. TCRdb passed the PCR reads through MiXCR, listing each CDR3 protein once. In the table there are roughly 310,000 distinct CDR3 sequences, 23% of which are singletons. The table lists this clonotype with a few counts. Its antigen remains unknown. Whole-study results and caveats: Several hundred expanded graft clones reportedly were the source of alpha-beta T cells about two months after transplant. Recipient T cells and thymic progenitors that survived gave rise to the high TCRbeta diversity observed at day 60 in some patients.

The sequenced sample was PBMCs, mostly from graft donor cells, obtained 180 days after TCRalphabeta/CD19-depleted stem cell transplant. The source of this sequence is a male patient under 18 who had a stem cell transplant for acute lymphoblastic leukemia, so the T cells may come from the graft donor. The chain recombines TRBV7-8 with TRBJ2-7, with TRBD2 matching 11 bases. The CDR3 here is CASSEVTSGRWVDEQYF. Here the CDR3 DNA reads TGTGCCAGCAGCGAAGTCACTAGCGGGAGATGGGTGGACGAGCAGTACTTC.